The 27 T cell receptor beta chains below were found in one sample sequenced in a study of shared clonotypes between healthy human individuals. Sequencing was performed with immunoSEQ multiplex PCR; in TCRdb, only in-frame clones are kept and a portion is missing. The data contain some 500,000 clones, roughly 95% of them singletons. The specimen was naive CD4+ T cells sorted from blood. The subset denotes: CD45RA+ positively selected. Receptors originate from a woman in her 30s in good health.

This rearrangement joins TRBV19 to TRBJ1-6; D not certain. Germline lookup yields CDR1 LNHDA and CDR2 SQIVND (reference sequence). V was pared by 5 bases and J by 5 bases, with 7 bases between. The CDR3 has 13 amino acids. CDR3 loop: CASSRRDNSPLHF. CDR3 nucleotide sequence: TGTGCCAGTAGTCGGAGGGATAATTCACCCCTCCACTTT.

The chain carries TRBV6-1 and TRBJ2-7, with 8 bases that match TRBD2. V lost 2 bases, J lost 2 bases, and 5 bases stayed unmatched. Germline loops: CDR1 MNHNS, CDR2 SASEGT. The CDR3 spans 15 residues. In nucleotides, the CDR3 is TGTGCCAGCAGTGAATTAGCGGGAAGACCCTACGAGCAGTACTTC. Translating it yields CASSELAGRPYEQYF.

This chain connects TRBV27 to TRBJ2-3; the match to TRBD2 covers 9 bases. Unmatched junction bases numbered 5, after V lost 5 bases and J lost 5 bases. Germline-derived CDR1 and CDR2 are MNHEY and SMNVEV (reference sequence). The CDR3 loop spans 14 amino acids. DNA of the CDR3: TGTGCCAGCAGTGTCCGACTAGCGGAAGATACGCAGTATTTT. Its translation: CASSVRLAEDTQYF.

As concerns this clone: The same CDR3 is also encoded by other DNA sequences in this sample. This chain links TRBV5-1 with TRBJ1-2; maybe TRBD1 (6 bases). The CDR3 sequence is 14 residues long. Looked up from germline, CDR1 is SGHRS and CDR2 is YFSETQ. V was cut by 4 bases and J by 1 base, with 11 bases left in between. The CDR3 DNA sequence: TGCGCCAGCAGCAGGGGGGACGGTAACTATGGCTACACCTTC. Encoded protein: CASSRGDGNYGYTF.

This sequence joins TRBV5-1 and TRBJ1-1; D remains ambiguous. There are 17 residues in the CDR3. Germline V gene sequence: CDR1 SGHRS, CDR2 YFSETQ. Trimming stripped 8 bases from V and 1 base from J, with 24 bases between. Here the CDR3 DNA reads TGCGCCAGTCACTTGAGCATACTCGGGGATTCGAACACTGAAGCTTTCTTT. This encodes CASHLSILGDSNTEAFF.

The V gene is TRBV7-6, the J gene TRBJ2-4; 11 nucleotides match TRBD2. This CDR3 contains 15 residues. Trimming took 1 base from V and 8 from J; bases not matched to a gene: 4. From germline, CDR1 is SGHVS and CDR2 FNYEAQ. CDR3 residues: CASSLGTSGSYIQYF. DNA of the CDR3: TGTGCCAGCAGCTTAGGAACTAGCGGGAGCTACATTCAGTACTTC. Using reference TRBV7-6 and TRBJ2-4 for the parts outside the CDR3, the full variable domain is GAGVSQSPRYKVTKRGQDVALRCDPISGHVSLYWYRQALGQGPEFLTYFNYEAQQDKSGLPNDRFSAERPEGSISTLTIQRTEQRDSAMYRCASSLGTSGSYIQYFGAGTRLSVL.

This clone showed up just once. This sequence joins TRBV28 and TRBJ1-2, with D uncertain. In germline, CDR1 is MDHEN, CDR2 SYDVKM. CDR3 length: 14 residues. V was shortened by 7 bases and J by 4 bases, with 16 bases between the two germline ends. The CDR3 DNA reads TGTGCCAGCACGACTCCCGGGTCCCCCTATGGCTACACCTTC. Its protein is CASTTPGSPYGYTF.

J is TRBJ2-1 and V is TRBV14, with 12 bases identical to TRBD2. V lost 0 bases to trimming and J lost 4 bases; unmatched junction nucleotides: 4. The CDR3 covers 17 residues. The germline gives CDR1 SGHDN, CDR2 FVKESK. In DNA, the CDR3 is TGTGCCAGCAGCCAAGACACGGGGACTAGCGGGTACAATGAGCAGTTCTTC. It yields the protein CASSQDTGTSGYNEQFF.

J is TRBJ2-5 and V is TRBV11-3, with D perhaps TRBD1 (6 bases). This CDR3 spans 13 amino acids. Germline CDR1 and CDR2: SGHNT and YENEEA. Trimming pared 1 base from V and 5 bases from J, leaving 8 bases between. The CDR3 sequence is CASSLGRGETQYF. CDR3 in DNA: TGTGCCAGCAGCTTAGGCAGGGGCGAGACCCAGTACTTC.

The chain couples TRBV2 to TRBJ1-2; 9 bases fit TRBD1. Looked up from germline, CDR1 is SNHLY and CDR2 is FYNNEI. V shed 7 bases and J 8 bases; nucleotides not matched to a gene: 11. The CDR3 runs to 14 residues. CDR3 amino acids: CASIEGQGGYGYTF. The CDR3 DNA reads TGTGCCAGCATAGAGGGACAGGGTGGATACGGCTACACCTTC.

Here the CDR3 reads CASSLSWTSSPYEQYF. CDR3 coding DNA: TGTGCCAGCAGTTTATCTTGGACTAGCAGTCCCTACGAGCAGTACTTC. V usage is TRBV27 and J usage is TRBJ2-7, with 8 bases that match TRBD2. This CDR3 spans 16 amino acids. V was clipped by 0 bases and J by 2 bases; unmatched bases: 6. CDR1 is MNHEY, CDR2 SMNVEV, per germline (reference sequence).

This chain uses TRBV7-9 with TRBJ2-7, with 8 bases that match TRBD2. CDR1 is SEHNR, CDR2 FQNEAQ, per germline (reference sequence). This CDR3 is 14 amino acids long. J gave up 6 bases and V 6 bases, and 10 bases lay outside the gene matches. CDR3 in DNA: TGTGCCAGCAGTCTAACTAGCGGTTCTGTCGAGCAGTACTTC. Translation: CASSLTSGSVEQYF.

The V call is TRBV10-3, the J call TRBJ2-7; 13 bases are a match to TRBD2. The CDR3 contains 16 residues. The J segment lost 6 bases and the V segment lost 10 bases, leaving 15 bases of the junction unmatched. The germline CDR1 and CDR2 sequences are ENHRY and SYGVKD. CDR3 protein: CATGSYWTSGSGEQYF. As DNA, the CDR3 is TGTGCCACCGGATCTTACTGGACTAGCGGGAGTGGCGAGCAGTACTTC.

In this sample, this clone turned up once. V and J are TRBV10-3 and TRBJ2-7; D may be TRBD1 or TRBD2 (6 bases each). The CDR3 is 12 amino acids. Germline CDR1 and CDR2: ENHRY and SYGVKD. V was pared by 8 bases and J by 3 bases, with 11 bases between. CDR3 coding DNA: TGTGCCATCGGGGGGCCGGACTACGAGCAGTACTTC. Encoded protein: CAIGGPDYEQYF.

The chain uses TRBV28 and TRBJ2-3; TRBD2 matches at 10 bases. This CDR3 region has 17 residues. CDR1 is MDHEN, CDR2 SYDVKM, per germline. Unmatched junction bases numbered 13, after V lost 6 bases and J lost 4 bases. CDR3 residues: CASSFGASGSPPDTQYF. The CDR3 DNA follows: TGTGCCAGCAGCTTCGGGGCTAGCGGGAGCCCGCCAGATACGCAGTATTTT.

This clone has only one observation. V usage is TRBV4-2 and J usage is TRBJ2-5, with 9 bases that match TRBD2. From germline, CDR1 is LGHNA and CDR2 YNFKEQ. Trimming cost V 1 base and J 2 bases; bases outside gene matches: 5. CDR3 length: 16 amino acids. The CDR3, as DNA: TGTGCCAGCAGCCAAGGTAGCGGGAGTGGTCAAGAGACCCAGTACTTC. It encodes CASSQGSGSGQETQYF.

V and J are TRBV5-1 and TRBJ2-5; 7 bases match TRBD2. Germline loops: CDR1 SGHRS, CDR2 YFSETQ. The CDR3 is 16 amino acids. V dropped 0 bases and J dropped 3; count of bases not matched to a gene: 8. The CDR3 is CASSLGGTTGKETQYF. The CDR3 DNA is TGCGCCAGCAGCTTGGGGGGGACTACCGGAAAAGAGACCCAGTACTTC.

The chain carries TRBV25-1 and TRBJ2-7; no firm D call. V lost 3 bases and J lost 6, with 15 bases in between. Germline V gives CDR1 MGHDK, CDR2 SYGVNS. This CDR3 spans 14 amino acids. The chain's CDR3 is CASSDPVKGIEQYF. The CDR3 nucleotides are TGTGCCAGCAGTGACCCGGTAAAGGGAATCGAGCAGTACTTC.

J is TRBJ2-4 and V is TRBV18; TRBD1 matches at 11 bases. CDR1 is KGHSH and CDR2 is LQKENI in the germline V gene. CDR3 size: 18 residues. The V segment lost 5 bases and the J segment 1 base; nucleotides outside the gene matches: 10. The CDR3 loop is CASSSYGTGGSAKNIQYF. Here the CDR3 DNA reads TGTGCCAGCTCATCATACGGGACAGGGGGGTCGGCCAAAAACATTCAGTACTTC.

The gene calls are TRBV7-9 and TRBJ2-5; 12 bases line up with TRBD2. V was pared by 5 bases and J by 1 base, with 8 bases of the junction left unmatched. The CDR3 runs to 17 residues. The germline V gene encodes CDR1 SEHNR and CDR2 FQNEAQ (reference sequence). The DNA for the CDR3 is TGTGCCAGCAGCCAAGGGGCGACTAGCGGGGGCCAAGAGACCCAGTACTTC. Residues: CASSQGATSGGQETQYF.

The rearrangement joins TRBV18 to TRBJ2-7, with TRBD2 identical over 7 bases. CDR1 and CDR2 from the germline V gene are KGHSH and LQKENI. V shed 2 bases, J shed 2 bases, and the junction held 6 bases outside the gene matches. This CDR3 region has 15 residues. CDR3 loop: CASSPERGTTYEQYF. The CDR3 nucleotides read TGTGCCAGCTCACCAGAGCGGGGTACAACCTACGAGCAGTACTTC. Full variable domain (remainder filled in from reference TRBV18 and TRBJ2-7): NAGVMQNPRHLVRRRGQEARLRCSPMKGHSHVYWYRQLPEEGLKFMVYLQKENIIDESGMPKERFSAEFPKEGPSILRIQQVVRGDSAAYFCASSPERGTTYEQYFGPGTRLTVT.

This sequence joins TRBV5-1 and TRBJ1-1, with TRBD1 matching 7 bases. This CDR3 has 14 amino acids. Germline loops: CDR1 SGHRS, CDR2 YFSETQ. The ends lost 5 bases at V and 2 bases at J; junction bases unmatched: 6. CDR3 region: CASRPRGENTEAFF. DNA for the CDR3: TGCGCCAGCAGACCCAGGGGGGAAAACACTGAAGCTTTCTTT.

This chain joins TRBV5-4 and TRBJ2-7; weak D call: TRBD2 (5 bases). The CDR3 is made up of 14 amino acids. Germline-derived CDR1 and CDR2 are SGHNT and YYREEE (reference sequence). The V gene lost 0 bases and the J gene lost 9 bases, with 16 bases spanning the gap. The CDR3: CASSLELAENRQYF. The DNA of the CDR3 is TGTGCCAGCAGCTTGGAGCTAGCTGAGAACAGGCAGTACTTC.

V gene TRBV7-9 combines with J gene TRBJ2-2, with 9 bases that match TRBD2. The CDR3 runs to 15 residues. Germline V gene data show CDR1 as SEHNR and CDR2 as FQNEAQ (reference sequence). Trimming cost V 5 bases and J 2 bases; bases outside gene matches: 3. The CDR3 DNA reads as TGTGCCAGCAGCGCCGGGACTAGCAACACCGGGGAGCTGTTTTTT. It yields the protein CASSAGTSNTGELFF.

V and J are TRBV13 and TRBJ2-7; 10 bases align to TRBD1. CDR3 length: 15 residues. Germline CDR1 reads PRHDT; CDR2 reads FYEKMQ (reference sequence). The junction had 8 bases not matched to a gene; V was cut back by 4 bases and J by 5 bases. The DNA of the CDR3 is TGTGCCAGCAGCTCACCGGGACAGGGGAAAGACGAGCAGTACTTC. Its protein product is CASSSPGQGKDEQYF. The full variable domain, in which reference TRBV13 and TRBJ2-7 provide the parts outside the CDR3, is AAGVIQSPRHLIKEKRETATLKCYPIPRHDTVYWYQQGPGQDPQFLISFYEKMQSDKGSIPDRFSAQQFSDYHSELNMSSLELGDSALYFCASSSPGQGKDEQYFGPGTRLTVT.

The chain uses TRBV6-4 and TRBJ2-3, with D possibly TRBD2 on 5 matching bases. CDR1 is MRHNA, CDR2 SNTAGT, per germline. Deletions cut 7 bases from V and 4 bases from J, with 15 bases between. The CDR3 loop spans 14 amino acids. For the CDR3, the DNA is TGTGCCAGCAAGGACGACGGGATGGCAGATACGCAGTATTTT. Encoded protein: CASKDDGMADTQYF.

The chain joins TRBV28 to TRBJ1-1; D gene unclear. The CDR3 is 15 amino acids. V shed 4 bases and J shed 3 bases, with 15 bases lying between them. Looked up from germline, CDR1 is MDHEN and CDR2 is SYDVKM. The DNA for the CDR3 is TGTGCCAGCAGTTGGTGGAGGAAATTGGACACTGAAGCTTTCTTT. It codes for CASSWWRKLDTEAFF.